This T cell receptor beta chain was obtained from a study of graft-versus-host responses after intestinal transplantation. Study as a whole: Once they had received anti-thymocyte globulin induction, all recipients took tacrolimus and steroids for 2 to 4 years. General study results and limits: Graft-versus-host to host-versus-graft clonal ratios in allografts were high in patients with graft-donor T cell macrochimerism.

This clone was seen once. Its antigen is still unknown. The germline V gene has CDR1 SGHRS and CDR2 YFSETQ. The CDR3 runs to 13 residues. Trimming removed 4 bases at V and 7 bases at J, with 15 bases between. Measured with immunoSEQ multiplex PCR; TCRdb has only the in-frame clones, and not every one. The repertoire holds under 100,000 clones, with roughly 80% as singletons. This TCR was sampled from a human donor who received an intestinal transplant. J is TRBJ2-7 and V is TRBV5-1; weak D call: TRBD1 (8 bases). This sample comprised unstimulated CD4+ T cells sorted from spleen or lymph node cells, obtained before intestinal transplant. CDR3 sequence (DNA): TGCGCCAGCAGCAGAAACAGGGGGGGTGAGCAGTACTTC. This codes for CASSRNRGGEQYF.